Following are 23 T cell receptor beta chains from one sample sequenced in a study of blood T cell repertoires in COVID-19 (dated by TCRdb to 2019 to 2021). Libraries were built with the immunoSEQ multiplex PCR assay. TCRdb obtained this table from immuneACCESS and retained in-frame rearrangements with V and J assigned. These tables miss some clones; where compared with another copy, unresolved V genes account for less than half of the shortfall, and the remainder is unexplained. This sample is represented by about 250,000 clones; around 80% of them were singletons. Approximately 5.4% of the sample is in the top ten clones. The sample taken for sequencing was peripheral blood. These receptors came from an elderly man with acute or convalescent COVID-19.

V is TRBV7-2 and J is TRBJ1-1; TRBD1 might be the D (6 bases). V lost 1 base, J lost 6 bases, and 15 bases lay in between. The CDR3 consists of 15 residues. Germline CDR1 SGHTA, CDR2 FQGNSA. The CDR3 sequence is CASSLVTGLMAEAFF. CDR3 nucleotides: TGTGCCAGCAGCTTAGTAACAGGGCTGATGGCTGAAGCTTTCTTT.

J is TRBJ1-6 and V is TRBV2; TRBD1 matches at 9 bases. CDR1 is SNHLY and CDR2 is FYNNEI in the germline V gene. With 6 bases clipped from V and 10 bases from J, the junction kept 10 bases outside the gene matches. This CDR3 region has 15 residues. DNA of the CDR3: TGTGCCAGCAGGACCGGGACAGGGCCCACCTCACCCCTCCACTTT. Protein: CASRTGTGPTSPLHF.

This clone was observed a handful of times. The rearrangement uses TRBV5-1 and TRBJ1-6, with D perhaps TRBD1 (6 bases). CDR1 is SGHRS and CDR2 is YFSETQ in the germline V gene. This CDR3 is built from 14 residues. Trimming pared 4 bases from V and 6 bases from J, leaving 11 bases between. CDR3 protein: CASSAGAPNSPLHF. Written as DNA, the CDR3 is TGCGCCAGCAGCGCAGGGGCCCCTAATTCACCCCTCCACTTT.

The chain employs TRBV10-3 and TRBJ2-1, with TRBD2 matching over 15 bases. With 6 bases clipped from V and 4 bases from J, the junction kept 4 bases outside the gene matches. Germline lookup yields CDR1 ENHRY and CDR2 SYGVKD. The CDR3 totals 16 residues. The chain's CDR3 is CAIRGTSGRFYNEQFF. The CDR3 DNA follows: TGTGCCATCAGGGGGACTAGCGGGAGGTTTTACAATGAGCAGTTCTTC.

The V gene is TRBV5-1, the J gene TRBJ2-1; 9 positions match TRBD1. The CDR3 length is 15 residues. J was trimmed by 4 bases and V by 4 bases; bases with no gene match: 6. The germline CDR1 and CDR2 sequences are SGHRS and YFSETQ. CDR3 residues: CASSPGQGLYNEQFF. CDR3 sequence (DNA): TGCGCCAGCAGCCCGGGACAGGGACTATACAATGAGCAGTTCTTC.

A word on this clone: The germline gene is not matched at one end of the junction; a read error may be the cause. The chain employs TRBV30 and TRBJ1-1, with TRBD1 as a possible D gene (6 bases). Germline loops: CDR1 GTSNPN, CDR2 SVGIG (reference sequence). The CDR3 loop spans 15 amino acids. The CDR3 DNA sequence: TGTGCCCGTGCGTCGGGGGGCTCTAGGCCCACTGAGGCTTTCTTT. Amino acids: CARASGGSRPTEAFF. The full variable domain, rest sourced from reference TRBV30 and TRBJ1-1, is SQTIHQWPATLVQPVGSPLSLECTVEGTSNPNLYWYRQAAGRGLQLLFYSVGIGQISSEVPQNLSASRPQDRQFILSSKKLLLSDSGFYLCARASGGSRPTEAFFGQGTRLTVV.

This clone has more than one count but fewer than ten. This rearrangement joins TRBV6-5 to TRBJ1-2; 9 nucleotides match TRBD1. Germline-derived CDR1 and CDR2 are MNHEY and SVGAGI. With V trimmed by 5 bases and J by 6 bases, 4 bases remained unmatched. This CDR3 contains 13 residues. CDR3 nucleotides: TGTGCCAGCAGTCACACAGGGGGCAATGGCTACACCTTC. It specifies CASSHTGGNGYTF.

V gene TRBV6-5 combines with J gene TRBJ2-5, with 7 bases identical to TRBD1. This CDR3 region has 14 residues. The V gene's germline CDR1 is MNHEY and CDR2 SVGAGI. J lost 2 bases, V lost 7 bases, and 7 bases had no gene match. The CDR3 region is CASKAGGRQETQYF. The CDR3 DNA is TGTGCCAGCAAGGCAGGGGGACGGCAAGAGACCCAGTACTTC.

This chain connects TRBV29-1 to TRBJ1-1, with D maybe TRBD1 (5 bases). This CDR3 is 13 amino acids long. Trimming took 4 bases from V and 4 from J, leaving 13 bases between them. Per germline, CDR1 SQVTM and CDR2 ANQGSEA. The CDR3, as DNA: TGCAGCGTTGTTGTGCAGGGAGGCACTGAAGCTTTCTTT. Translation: CSVVVQGGTEAFF.

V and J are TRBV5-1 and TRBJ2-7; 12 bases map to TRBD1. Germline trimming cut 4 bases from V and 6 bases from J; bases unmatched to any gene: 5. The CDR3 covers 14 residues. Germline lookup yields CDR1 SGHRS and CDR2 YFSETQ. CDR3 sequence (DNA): TGCGCCAGCAGCAGGGACAGGGGGCGCCTCGAGCAGTACTTC. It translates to CASSRDRGRLEQYF.

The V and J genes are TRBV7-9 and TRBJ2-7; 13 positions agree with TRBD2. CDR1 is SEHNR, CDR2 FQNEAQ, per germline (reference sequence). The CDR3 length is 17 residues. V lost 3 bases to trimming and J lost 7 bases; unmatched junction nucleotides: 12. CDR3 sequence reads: CASSLGQGTSGIVEQYF. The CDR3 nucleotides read TGTGCCAGCAGCTTGGGACAGGGGACTAGCGGGATAGTGGAGCAGTACTTC.

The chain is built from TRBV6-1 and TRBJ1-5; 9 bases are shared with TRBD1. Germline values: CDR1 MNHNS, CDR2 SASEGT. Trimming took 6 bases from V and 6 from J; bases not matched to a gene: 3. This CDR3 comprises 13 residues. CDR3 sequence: CASSDRGIQPQHF. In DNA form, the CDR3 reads TGTGCCAGCAGCGACAGGGGGATTCAGCCCCAGCATTTT.

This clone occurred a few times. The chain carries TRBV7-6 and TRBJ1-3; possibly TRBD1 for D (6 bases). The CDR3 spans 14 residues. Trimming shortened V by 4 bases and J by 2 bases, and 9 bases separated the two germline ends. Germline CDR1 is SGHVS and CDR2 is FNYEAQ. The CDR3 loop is CASSSRDTGNTIYF. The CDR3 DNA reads TGTGCCAGCAGCTCCCGGGACACTGGAAACACCATATATTTT.

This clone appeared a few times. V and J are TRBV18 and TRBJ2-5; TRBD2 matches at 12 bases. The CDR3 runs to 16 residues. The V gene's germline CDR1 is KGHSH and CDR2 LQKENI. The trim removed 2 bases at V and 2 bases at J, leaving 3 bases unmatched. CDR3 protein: CASSPGLAGRQETQYF. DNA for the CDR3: TGTGCCAGCTCACCAGGACTAGCGGGGCGACAAGAGACCCAGTACTTC.

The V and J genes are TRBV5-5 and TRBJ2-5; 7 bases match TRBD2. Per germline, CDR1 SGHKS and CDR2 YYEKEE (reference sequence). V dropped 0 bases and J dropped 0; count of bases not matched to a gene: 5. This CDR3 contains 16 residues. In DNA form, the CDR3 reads TGTGCCAGCAGCTTGGATCAGCGGGACTACCAAGAGACCCAGTACTTC. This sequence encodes CASSLDQRDYQETQYF.

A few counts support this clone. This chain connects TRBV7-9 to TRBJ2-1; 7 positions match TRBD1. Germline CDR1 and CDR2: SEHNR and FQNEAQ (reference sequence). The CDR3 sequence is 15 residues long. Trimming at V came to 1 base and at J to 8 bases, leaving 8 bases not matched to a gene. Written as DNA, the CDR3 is TGTGCCAGCAGCTTAGAGACAGGGTCATGGGATGAGCAGTTCTTC. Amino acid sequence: CASSLETGSWDEQFF.

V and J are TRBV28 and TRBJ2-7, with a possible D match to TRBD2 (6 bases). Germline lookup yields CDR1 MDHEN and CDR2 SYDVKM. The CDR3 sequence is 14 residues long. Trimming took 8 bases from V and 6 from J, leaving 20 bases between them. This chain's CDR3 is CASLEVLEGTEQYF. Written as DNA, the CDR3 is TGTGCCAGCTTGGAGGTCTTGGAGGGAACCGAGCAGTACTTC.

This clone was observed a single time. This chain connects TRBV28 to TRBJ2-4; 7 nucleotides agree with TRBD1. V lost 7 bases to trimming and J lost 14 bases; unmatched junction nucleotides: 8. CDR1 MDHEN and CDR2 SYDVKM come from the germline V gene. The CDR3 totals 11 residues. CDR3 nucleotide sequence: TGTGCCAGCACCCGAGGACAGGAGGAGTACTTC. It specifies CASTRGQEEYF.

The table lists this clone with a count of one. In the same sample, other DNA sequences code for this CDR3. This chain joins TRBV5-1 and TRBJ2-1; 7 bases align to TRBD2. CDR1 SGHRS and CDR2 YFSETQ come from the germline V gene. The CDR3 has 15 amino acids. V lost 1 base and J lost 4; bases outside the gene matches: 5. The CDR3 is CASSLSSGRYNEQFF. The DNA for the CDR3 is TGCGCCAGCAGCTTGTCTAGCGGAAGATACAATGAGCAGTTCTTC.

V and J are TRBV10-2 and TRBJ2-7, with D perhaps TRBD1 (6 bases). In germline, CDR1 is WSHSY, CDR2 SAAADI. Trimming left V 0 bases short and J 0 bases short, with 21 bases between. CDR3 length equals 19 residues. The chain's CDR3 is CASSESSGTKTQGSYEQYF. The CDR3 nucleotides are TGCGCCAGCAGTGAGTCCTCCGGGACAAAAACCCAGGGCTCCTACGAGCAGTACTTC.

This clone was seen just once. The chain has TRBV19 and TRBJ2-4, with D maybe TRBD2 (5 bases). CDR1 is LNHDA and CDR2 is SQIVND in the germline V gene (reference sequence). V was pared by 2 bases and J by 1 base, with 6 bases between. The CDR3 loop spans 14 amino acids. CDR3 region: CASSIWEAKNIQYF. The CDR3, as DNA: TGTGCCAGTAGTATATGGGAGGCCAAAAACATTCAGTACTTC.

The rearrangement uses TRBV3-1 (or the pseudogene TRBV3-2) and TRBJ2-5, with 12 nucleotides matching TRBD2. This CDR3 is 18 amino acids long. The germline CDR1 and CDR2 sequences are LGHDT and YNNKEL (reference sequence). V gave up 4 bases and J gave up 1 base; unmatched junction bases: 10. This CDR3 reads CASSRLAGVSSFQETQYF. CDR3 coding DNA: TGTGCCAGCAGCCGACTAGCGGGAGTTTCCTCCTTCCAAGAGACCCAGTACTTC.

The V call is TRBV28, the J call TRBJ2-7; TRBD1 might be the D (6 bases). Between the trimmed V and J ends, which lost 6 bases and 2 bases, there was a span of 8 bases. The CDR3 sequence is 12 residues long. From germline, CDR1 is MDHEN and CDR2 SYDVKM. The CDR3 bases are TGTGCCAGCAGGGACAGACCCTACGAGCAGTACTTC. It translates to CASRDRPYEQYF.